This TCR beta chain was sequenced for a study of shared clonotypes between healthy human individuals. Study-wide findings and caveats: Compared with clonotypes that all four donors shared, non-shared clonotypes had lower generation probabilities.

Regarding this clone: Its antigen is as yet unknown.

The protocol was immunoSEQ multiplex PCR, while the TCRdb copy is restricted to in-frame clones and leaves out a portion. Of over a million clones listed, approximately 98.5% are singletons. CDR1 LGHNT and CDR2 FRNRAP come from the germline V gene. This CDR3 has 10 amino acids. V and J are TRBV12-5 and TRBJ2-2; D not certain. The sequenced sample consisted of naive CD4+ T cells sorted from blood. Subset denoted: CD45RA+ positively selected. This receptor was obtained from a young man in good health. CDR3 sequence reads: CAKVTGELFF. For the CDR3, the DNA is TGTGCGAAAGTCACCGGGGAGCTGTTTTTT.